This entry features one T cell receptor (beta chain) sequence. The V gene lost 5 bases and the J gene lost 5 bases, with 7 bases spanning the gap. This CDR3 is built from 12 residues. The data derive from a study of response to subunit inactivated influenza vaccine. TCRdb fed the RT-PCR reads into MiXCR, producing one record per CDR3 protein. Among about 540,000 distinct CDR3 sequences listed, 20% to 25% were seen once. The same data also contributed to another study, on T cells expressing NK-cell markers. That work adds: UMIs accompanied the 5'RACE template switching by which TCR beta cDNA was made. Dominant NKG2C+ clonotypes made up roughly 1.0-7.5% of CD8+ T cells in a handful of donors.

The V gene is TRBV12-3 or TRBV12-4, the J gene TRBJ2-1; no firm D call. The sample consisted of CD4+ T cells sorted from PBMCs, taken about 11 days after vaccination. The sequence came from a man aged 50 to 59 who received an inactivated influenza vaccine. The CDR3 loop reads CASSGINNEQFF. As DNA, the CDR3 is TGTGCCAGCAGTGGGATCAACAATGAGCAGTTCTTC.